These T cell receptor beta chains were read from a single sample in a study of post-analysis software for immune sequencing data. TCRdb reanalysed the PCR reads using MiXCR and keeps one entry per CDR3 protein. The data hold about 820,000 distinct CDR3 sequences, with 53% observed a single time. Sequenced sample: blood. These receptors were collected from a girl aged 5-17 years with multiple sclerosis. CDR3s include the opening cysteine and the closing phenylalanine or tryptophan. Fields, in order: V gene, clone size, J gene, D gene, CDR3 protein, CDR3 DNA. The D gene is left open where the match is weak. Some rows have no size entry. The others give once, few or many, or a class for an expanded clone.

TRBV4-1,many,TRBJ1-1,.,CASQRVGTNTEAFF,TGCGCCAGCCAGCGGGTGGGGACGAACACTGAAGCTTTCTTT
TRBV6-2/TRBV6-3,.,TRBJ2-3,TRBD2,CASSYLSGNLRDTQYF,TGTGCCAGCAGTTACTTGAGCGGGAATCTGAGGGATACGCAGTATTTT
TRBV5-1,.,TRBJ2-5,.,CASSLVGKGETQYF,TGCGCCAGCAGCTTGGTGGGGAAAGGAGAGACCCAGTACTTC
TRBV6-1,.,TRBJ2-7,.,CASSESQASSYEQYF,TGTGCCAGCAGTGAGTCGCAGGCCAGCTCCTACGAGCAGTACTTC
TRBV15,.,TRBJ2-4,TRBD1,CATRPGQGVTKNIQYF,TGTGCCACCAGGCCCGGACAGGGAGTTACCAAAAACATTCAGTACTTC
TRBV12-3/TRBV12-4,once,TRBJ1-6,TRBD1,CASRVGDRGDNSPLHF,TGTGCCAGCCGAGTCGGGGACAGGGGCGATAATTCACCCCTCCACTTT
TRBV2,.,TRBJ2-7,TRBD2,CASSLSSGISYEQYF,TGTGCCAGCAGTCTCTCTAGCGGGATCTCCTACGAGCAGTACTTC
TRBV20-1,few,TRBJ2-7,.,CSASSKISYEQYF,TGCAGTGCTAGTTCCAAGATCTCCTACGAGCAGTACTTC
TRBV4-2,.,TRBJ2-3,TRBD2,CASSQPIFRGGRTDTQYF,TGTGCCAGCAGCCAACCCATATTTCGGGGGGGACGCACAGATACGCAGTATTTT
TRBV10-3,.,TRBJ2-1,TRBD2,CAITSGRDNEQFF,TGTGCCATCACTAGCGGGAGGGATAATGAGCAGTTCTTC
TRBV28,.,TRBJ1-2,.,CASSREPRWGGYTF,TGTGCCAGCAGCCGGGAACCGCGGTGGGGTGGCTACACCTTC
TRBV29-1,.,TRBJ2-5,.,CSVEIEGLWTQYF,TGCAGCGTTGAAATCGAGGGGCTTTGGACCCAGTACTTC
TRBV20-1,.,TRBJ2-3,.,CSRSRASVRTDTQYF,TGCAGTCGGAGCAGGGCATCTGTCCGCACAGATACGCAGTATTTT
TRBV7-8,.,TRBJ2-7,.,CASSLLILVRKPHYYEQYF,TGTGCCAGCAGCTTACTTATATTGGTCAGAAAGCCCCACTACTACGAGCAGTACTTC
TRBV5-5,.,TRBJ2-7,.,CASSPSGAMNEQYF,TGTGCCAGCAGCCCCTCGGGGGCCATGAACGAGCAGTACTTC
TRBV20-1,.,TRBJ2-7,TRBD1,CSANTQGTRDEQYF,TGCAGTGCCAACACACAGGGGACGAGGGACGAGCAGTACTTC
TRBV11-3,.,TRBJ2-5,.,CASSLGRLETQYF,TGTGCCAGCAGCTTAGGGAGATTGGAGACCCAGTACTTC
TRBV20-1,few,TRBJ2-3,TRBD2,CSAESLAGGTDTQYF,TGCAGTGCGGAATCACTAGCGGGAGGCACAGATACGCAGTATTTT
TRBV4-1,.,TRBJ2-7,TRBD1,CASSHGTGPSYEQYF,TGCGCCAGCAGCCACGGGACAGGGCCGTCCTACGAGCAGTACTTC
TRBV7-3,.,TRBJ2-6,.,CASSSWGSPGANVLTF,TGTGCCAGCAGCTCTTGGGGTAGTCCTGGGGCCAACGTCCTGACTTTC
TRBV30,.,TRBJ2-1,.,CAWSRDSYNEQFF,TGTGCCTGGAGTCGCGACAGCTACAATGAGCAGTTCTTC
TRBV6-6,.,TRBJ1-1,.,CASSYSKPPEAFF,TGTGCCAGCAGTTACTCCAAACCCCCTGAAGCTTTCTTT
TRBV12-3/TRBV12-4,.,TRBJ1-1,.,CASSLGGLMDTEAFF,TGTGCCAGCAGTTTAGGCGGGCTGATGGACACTGAAGCTTTCTTT
TRBV3-1,.,TRBJ2-7,TRBD1,CASSQVRGQRYEQYF,TGTGCCAGCAGCCAAGTCAGGGGACAGCGCTACGAGCAGTACTTC
TRBV6-1,once,TRBJ2-7,.,CASSEWGSSYEQYF,TGTGCCAGCAGTGAGTGGGGGAGCTCCTACGAGCAGTACTTC
TRBV29-1,.,TRBJ1-2,.,CSGEKGPAGGYTF,TGCAGCGGTGAAAAGGGACCTGCGGGGGGCTACACCTTC
TRBV29-1,.,TRBJ1-1,.,CSVEVQGLFNTEAFF,TGCAGCGTTGAAGTCCAGGGGTTGTTCAACACTGAAGCTTTCTTT
TRBV4-1,few,TRBJ2-1,TRBD2,CASSQGSGGHGNEQFF,TGCGCCAGCAGCCAGGGGAGCGGGGGCCACGGGAATGAGCAGTTCTTC
TRBV29-1,few,TRBJ1-2,.,CSVGTRADGYTF,TGCAGCGTTGGGACCCGTGCGGATGGCTACACCTTC
TRBV5-1,.,TRBJ1-2,.,CASSLAVDSLSGYTF,TGCGCCAGCAGCTTGGCCGTCGACAGCCTCTCGGGCTACACCTTC
TRBV3-1,.,TRBJ2-7,TRBD1,CASSPPTGTGLAYEQYF,TGTGCCAGCAGCCCTCCGACGGGGACAGGGTTAGCCTACGAGCAGTACTTC